The 29 T cell receptor beta chains below were found in one sample sequenced in a study of cytomegalovirus exposure and HLA in healthy donors. In the PCR, 60 Vbeta and 13 Jbeta primers were used. The data were produced by immunoSEQ multiplex PCR, yet TCRdb's version contains in-frame clones alone and is incomplete. Counted here are 220,000 or so clones, 70% to 80% occurring once; the ten biggest clones make up 1.8%. Material for sequencing was PBMCs. The receptors come from a young woman in good health and CMV-seronegative.

This clone has more than one count but fewer than ten. V is TRBV30 and J is TRBJ1-2, with D unclear. Per the germline V gene, CDR1 is GTSNPN and CDR2 is SVGIG (reference sequence). This CDR3 contains 15 residues. Trimming pared 1 base from V and 1 base from J, leaving 13 bases between. CDR3 DNA sequence: TGTGCCTGGAGTGGGAACCGGGGATTTAACTATGGCTACACCTTC. Its protein is CAWSGNRGFNYGYTF.

This rearrangement joins TRBV11-3 to TRBJ2-5; 12 bases match TRBD2. Germline CDR1 SGHNT, CDR2 YENEEA. The junction had 7 bases not matched to a gene; V was cut back by 6 bases and J by 2 bases. The CDR3 runs 16 residues. The CDR3: CASSQGLAGPQETQYF. CDR3 DNA: TGTGCCAGCAGTCAAGGACTAGCGGGGCCACAAGAGACCCAGTACTTC.

The chain links TRBV29-1 to TRBJ2-1, with 12 positions matching TRBD2. Trimming cost V 3 bases and J 0 bases; bases outside gene matches: 9. Germline CDR1 SQVTM, CDR2 ANQGSEA. This CDR3 has 18 residues. Here the CDR3 DNA reads TGCAGCGTTGAGGGTCTAGCGGGAGGGGAGGGCTCCTACAATGAGCAGTTCTTC. This codes for CSVEGLAGGEGSYNEQFF.

The genes are TRBV4-1 and TRBJ2-1; TRBD2 matches at 12 bases. CDR1 is MGHRA, CDR2 YSYEKL, per germline. J lost 8 bases, V lost 2 bases, and 4 bases had no gene match. The CDR3 is made up of 15 amino acids. This chain's CDR3 is CASSQLAGGPHEQFF. The CDR3 DNA reads TGCGCCAGCAGCCAACTAGCGGGAGGGCCCCATGAGCAGTTCTTC.

The chain uses TRBV6-5 and TRBJ1-5; tentative D call: TRBD1 (5 bases). CDR1 and CDR2 from the germline V gene are MNHEY and SVGAGI. V was clipped by 7 bases and J by 0 bases, with 7 bases between them. This CDR3 is 13 amino acids long. The CDR3, as DNA: TGTGCCAGCACGCAGGGTAGCAATCAGCCCCAGCATTTT. Its translation: CASTQGSNQPQHF.

The chain combines TRBV19 with TRBJ2-3, with D hard to call. V lost 5 bases to trimming and J lost 0 bases, with 9 bases between them. Germline V gives CDR1 LNHDA, CDR2 SQIVND (reference sequence). This CDR3 is built from 14 residues. The DNA of the CDR3 is TGTGCCAGTAGTGTGGCCCATAGCACAGATACGCAGTATTTT. Encoded protein: CASSVAHSTDTQYF.

This clone has more than one count but fewer than ten. V is TRBV5-1 and J is TRBJ1-1; D is unresolved. The CDR3 loop spans 14 amino acids. V lost 1 base, J lost 0 bases, and 7 bases lay in between. CDR1 SGHRS and CDR2 YFSETQ come from the germline V gene. The chain's CDR3 is CASSLSTLNTEAFF. The CDR3 nucleotides are TGCGCCAGCAGCTTGTCGACACTGAACACTGAAGCTTTCTTT.

The CDR3 sequence is CASSPAADEQYF. DNA for the CDR3: TGTGCCAGCTCTCCGGCCGCGGACGAGCAGTACTTC. V is TRBV18 and J is TRBJ2-7; D is undetermined. The V end was cut by 6 bases, the J end by 5 bases, with 11 bases between. The CDR3 loop spans 12 amino acids. Germline CDR1 is KGHSH and CDR2 is LQKENI. Full variable domain (remainder filled in from reference TRBV18 and TRBJ2-7): NAGVMQNPRHLVRRRGQEARLRCSPMKGHSHVYWYRQLPEEGLKFMVYLQKENIIDESGMPKERFSAEFPKEGPSILRIQQVVRGDSAAYFCASSPAADEQYFGPGTRLTVT.

The gene calls are TRBV5-4 and TRBJ2-7; the D is unclear. CDR1 is SGHNT and CDR2 is YYREEE in the germline V gene (reference sequence). V gave up 1 base and J gave up 6 bases, with 11 bases separating them. The CDR3 runs 13 residues. This chain's CDR3 is CASSLLTQSEQYF. For the CDR3, the DNA is TGTGCCAGCAGCTTGCTGACTCAATCCGAGCAGTACTTC.

The V and J genes are TRBV11-3 and TRBJ1-3, with TRBD1 as a possible D gene (5 bases). Trimming shortened V by 2 bases and J by 3 bases, and 14 bases separated the two germline ends. Germline CDR1 and CDR2: SGHNT and YENEEA. The CDR3 length is 16 residues. CDR3 protein: CASSLRDSSFGNTIYF. The CDR3 nucleotides read TGTGCCAGCAGCTTAAGAGACAGTAGCTTTGGAAACACCATATATTTT.

This rearrangement joins TRBV6-1 to TRBJ1-1; 9 nucleotides agree with TRBD1. Germline V gene sequence: CDR1 MNHNS, CDR2 SASEGT. The V and J ends lost 2 bases and 12 bases, in that order; junction bases with no gene match: 7. The CDR3 runs to 13 residues. In nucleotides, the CDR3 is TGTGCCAGCAGTGAACTGAGGGACAGGGTGCCTTTCTTT. Translation gives CASSELRDRVPFF.

This chain joins TRBV27 and TRBJ2-1; D is undetermined. The length of the CDR3 is 16 residues. Trimming took 5 bases from V and 2 from J, leaving 16 bases between them. Germline CDR1 MNHEY, CDR2 SMNVEV (reference sequence). The CDR3 loop is CASSPISGTPYNEQFF. CDR3 coding DNA: TGTGCCAGCAGTCCCATCTCGGGTACCCCCTACAATGAGCAGTTCTTC.

The J gene is TRBJ1-1, the V gene TRBV6-6, with 8 bases identical to TRBD1. Germline-derived CDR1 and CDR2 are MNHNY and SVGAGI (reference sequence). J lost 7 bases, V lost 5 bases, and 3 bases had no gene match. The CDR3 loop spans 12 amino acids. The CDR3 reads CASSTQGGEAFF. The CDR3 DNA sequence: TGTGCCAGCAGTACACAGGGGGGTGAAGCTTTCTTT.

For the CDR3, the DNA is TGTGCCAGCAGGGACGGACTAGCGACAGACGAGCAGTTCTTC. Amino acid sequence: CASRDGLATDEQFF. The chain carries TRBV7-2 and TRBJ2-1, with 9 bases fitting TRBD2. Germline CDR1 and CDR2: SGHTA and FQGNSA. V was pared by 6 bases and J by 10 bases, with 10 bases of the junction left unmatched. The CDR3 has 14 residues.

In its sample, this clone was seen once. J is TRBJ1-2 and V is TRBV9; D is uncertain. Germline CDR1 and CDR2: SGDLS and YYNGEE. The V end was cut by 3 bases, the J end by 8 bases, with 11 bases between. The CDR3 runs 12 residues. CDR3 nucleotides: TGTGCCAGCAGCGCCCTGGGAGAAGGCTACACCTTC. It encodes CASSALGEGYTF. Filled out from reference TRBV9 and TRBJ1-2, the complete variable domain reads DSGVTQTPKHLITATGQRVTLRCSPRSGDLSVYWYQQSLDQGLQFLIQYYNGEERAKGNILERFSAQQFPDLHSELNLSSLELGDSALYFCASSALGEGYTFGSGTRLTVV.

The chain recombines TRBV2 with TRBJ2-6; D is perhaps TRBD1 (5 bases). Germline CDR1 reads SNHLY; CDR2 reads FYNNEI. CDR3 size: 15 residues. V was shortened by 3 bases and J by 2 bases, with 8 bases between the two germline ends. CDR3 DNA sequence: TGTGCCAGCAGTGAGTGGGGCCCTGGGGCCAACGTCCTGACTTTC. Translation: CASSEWGPGANVLTF.

In this sample, this clone turned up a few times. This chain joins TRBV5-6 and TRBJ1-6, with D perhaps matching TRBD1 (5 bases). Per germline, CDR1 SGHDT and CDR2 YYEEEE. Trimming shortened V by 2 bases and J by 10 bases, and 7 bases separated the two germline ends. The CDR3 has 12 residues. The CDR3 loop is CASSFQGSPLHF. CDR3 nucleotides: TGTGCCAGCAGCTTCCAGGGCTCACCCCTCCACTTT.

The table lists this clone with a few counts. This chain connects TRBV1 to TRBJ2-1; the table's D gene call, TRBD2, was not cross checked with the DNA. TRBV1 represents a pseudogene. This CDR3 has 16 residues. The CDR3 bases are TGCACCAGCAGCCATTGTACTAGCGGGAGTGTCGATGAGCAGTTCTTC. Amino acid sequence: CTSSHCTSGSVDEQFF.

This clone came up once. The chain couples TRBV19 to TRBJ2-7, with D maybe TRBD2 (7 bases). The CDR3 is made up of 14 amino acids. The V gene lost 4 bases and the J gene lost 2 bases, with 12 bases spanning the gap. Looked up from germline, CDR1 is LNHDA and CDR2 is SQIVND (reference sequence). The CDR3 DNA is TGTGCCAGTAGTACCCGGGGGGCGGCCTACGAGCAGTACTTC. Its translation: CASSTRGAAYEQYF.

This clone has more than one count but fewer than ten. The chain recombines TRBV7-2 with TRBJ1-2; 8 positions match TRBD1. V gave up 4 bases and J gave up 12 bases; unmatched junction bases: 10. This CDR3 spans 13 amino acids. Germline CDR1 SGHTA, CDR2 FQGNSA. As DNA, the CDR3 is TGTGCCAGCAGCTCGGACAGGGTAGTAGCGGACACCTTC. Translating gives CASSSDRVVADTF.

The chain combines TRBV29-1 with TRBJ2-7, with a possible D match to TRBD1 (6 bases). The CDR3 has 15 residues. The V gene's germline CDR1 is SQVTM and CDR2 ANQGSEA. V shed 2 bases and J shed 0 bases, with 14 bases lying between them. The CDR3 loop is CSVESTGTSSYEQYF. The DNA of the CDR3 is TGCAGCGTTGAATCGACCGGGACAAGCTCCTACGAGCAGTACTTC.

The chain's CDR3 is CASSSRTSSNEQFF. CDR3 in DNA: TGTGCCAGCAGCTCCAGGACTTCCTCAAATGAGCAGTTCTTC. J is TRBJ2-1 and V is TRBV13; tentatively, D is TRBD2 (5 bases). The CDR3 is made up of 14 amino acids. V gave up 4 bases and J gave up 7 bases, with 14 bases separating them. Germline V lookup: CDR1 PRHDT, CDR2 FYEKMQ (reference sequence).

CDR3 region: CASSIANYGYTF. The DNA for the CDR3 is TGCGCCAGCAGTATAGCTAACTATGGCTACACCTTC. The J gene is TRBJ1-2, the V gene TRBV5-1; D is unresolved. Germline CDR1 and CDR2: SGHRS and YFSETQ. The length of the CDR3 is 12 residues. The ends were cut back, 5 bases at V and 0 bases at J, with 5 bases in the middle.

The chain employs TRBV6-5 and TRBJ2-3, with D perhaps TRBD2 (5 bases). The CDR3 is 15 amino acids. V was clipped by 0 bases and J by 2 bases, with 9 bases between them. The germline V gene encodes CDR1 MNHEY and CDR2 SVGAGI. CDR3 DNA: TGTGCCAGCAGTTACTCACTAGATGACACAGATACGCAGTATTTT. It is translated as CASSYSLDDTDTQYF.

This clone was picked up a small number of times. The V and J genes are TRBV7-3 and TRBJ2-5; 7 bases match TRBD1. This CDR3 spans 15 amino acids. Germline-derived CDR1 and CDR2 are SGHTA and FQGTGA. V lost 5 bases, J lost 5 bases, and 11 bases stayed unmatched. The CDR3 region has the DNA TGTGCCAGCAGCCCCCGGACAGGCCAGGCGGAGACCCAGTACTTC. This sequence encodes CASSPRTGQAETQYF.

This sequence joins TRBV30 and TRBJ1-4, with a possible D match to TRBD1 (5 bases). The CDR3 has 14 residues. Germline V gene lookup returns CDR1 GTSNPN and CDR2 SVGIG (reference sequence). Deletions cut 0 bases from V and 5 bases from J, with 10 bases between. CDR3 sequence reads: CAWSVQASNEKLFF. CDR3 DNA sequence: TGTGCCTGGAGTGTACAGGCGTCGAATGAAAAACTGTTTTTT.

V gene TRBV4-1 combines with J gene TRBJ2-1; D possibly corresponds to TRBD1 (5 bases). Per the germline V gene, CDR1 is MGHRA and CDR2 is YSYEKL. Trimming took 8 bases from V and 3 from J, leaving 14 bases between them. This CDR3 spans 14 amino acids. The DNA for the CDR3 is TGCGCCAGCGGTCGACAGCCAGGCTACAATGAGCAGTTCTTC. The encoded protein is CASGRQPGYNEQFF.

The chain combines TRBV7-3 with TRBJ1-5; perhaps TRBD1 as D (6 bases). CDR3 length: 14 residues. Trimming pared 3 bases from V and 3 bases from J, leaving 9 bases between. CDR1 and CDR2 from the germline V gene are SGHTA and FQGTGA. CDR3 DNA: TGTGCCAGCAGCTTTGGACAGTACAATCAGCCCCAGCATTTT. Encoded protein: CASSFGQYNQPQHF. Supplemented by reference TRBV7-3 and TRBJ1-5, the full variable domain reads GAGVSQTPSNKVTEKGKYVELRCDPISGHTALYWYRQSLGQGPEFLIYFQGTGAADDSGLPNDRFFAVRPEGSVSTLKIQRTERGDSAVYLCASSFGQYNQPQHFGDGTRLSIL.

The V call is TRBV5-6, the J call TRBJ1-2; D uncertain. The CDR3 extends over 13 amino acids. The germline V and J ends were trimmed by 1 base and 8 bases, with 12 bases remaining between them. Germline-derived CDR1 and CDR2 are SGHDT and YYEEEE. In DNA form, the CDR3 reads TGTGCCAGCAGCTTGATTTCGGGATGGGGCTACACCTTC. Its translation is CASSLISGWGYTF.